This T cell receptor (beta chain) was profiled in a study of CD8 T cells in Susac syndrome. Overall study: Patients with Susac syndrome were therapy-naive, taking corticosteroids, with some also receiving intravenous immunoglobulin, or taking intravenous immunoglobulin alone at the time their blood was drawn.

Trimming removed 6 bases from V and 0 bases from J, with 14 bases in between. Germline V gene data show CDR1 as MNHEY and CDR2 as SVGEGT. This CDR3 is built from 15 residues. Comment on this clonotype: What it binds is unknown.

Random-hexamer reverse transcription was applied to roughly 0.5 to 1 ug RNA. immunoSEQ multiplex PCR amplified TCR beta CDR3 across 54 Vbeta, 13 Jbeta. TCRdb redid the calling of the immunoSEQ multiplex PCR reads with MiXCR, one entry per CDR3 protein. Found here are tens of thousands of distinct CDR3 sequences, 93% of them singletons; the top ten hold over 0.12%. Study-wide findings and caveats: There was no clonal expansion in the CD4+ T cell repertoires of Susac syndrome.

This TCR derives from a human donor with Susac syndrome. The sequenced sample was CD4+ T cells from PBMCs. The chain uses TRBV6-2 or TRBV6-3 and TRBJ2-5, with D possibly called TRBD1 or TRBD2 (5 bases each). The CDR3 DNA is TGTGCCAGCAGCAAAACCGGGACGTACCAAGAGACCCAGTACTTC. Amino acids: CASSKTGTYQETQYF.